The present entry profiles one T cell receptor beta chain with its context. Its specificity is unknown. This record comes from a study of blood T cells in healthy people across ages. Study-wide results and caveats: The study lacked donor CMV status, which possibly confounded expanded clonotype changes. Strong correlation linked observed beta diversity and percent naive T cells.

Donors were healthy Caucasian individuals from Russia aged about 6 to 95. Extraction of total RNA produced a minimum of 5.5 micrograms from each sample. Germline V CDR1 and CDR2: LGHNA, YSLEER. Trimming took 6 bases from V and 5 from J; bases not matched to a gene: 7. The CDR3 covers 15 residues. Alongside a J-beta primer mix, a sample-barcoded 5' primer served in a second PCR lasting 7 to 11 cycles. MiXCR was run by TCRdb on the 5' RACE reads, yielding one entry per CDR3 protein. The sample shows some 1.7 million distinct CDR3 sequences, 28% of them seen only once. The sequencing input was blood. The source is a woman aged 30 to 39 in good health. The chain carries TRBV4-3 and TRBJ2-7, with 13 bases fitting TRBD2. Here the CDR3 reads CASSWTSGRGDEQYF. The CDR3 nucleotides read TGCGCCAGCAGTTGGACTAGCGGGAGAGGTGACGAGCAGTACTTC.